This TCR beta chain was profiled in a study of T-cell reconstitution after alpha-beta-depleted transplantation in children. Findings of the study overall: It was reported that alpha-beta T cells came from several hundred expanded graft clones (about two months after transplant). Newly made T cells mostly supplied T-cell counts and diversity one year after transplant. Surviving thymic progenitors and recipient T cells were the source of high TCRbeta diversity at day 60 in some patients.

V was cut by 6 bases and J by 0 bases, with 12 bases left in between. CDR3 length: 14 amino acids. Germline CDR1 reads DFQATT; CDR2 reads SNEGSKA (reference sequence). This clonotype has a single count. Its antigen is unknown. Library preparation (for TCRbeta) was performed with unique molecular identifiers. TCRdb processed the PCR reads anew with MiXCR; each CDR3 protein has one entry. This sample carries 450,000 to 700,000 distinct CDR3 sequences, approximately 30% of them seen once, and the ten largest clones take around a third. The J gene is TRBJ2-1, the V gene TRBV20-1; no firm D call. Source: PBMCs, taken before TCRalphabeta/CD19-depleted stem cell transplant. This receptor was identified in a boy under three years old with Wiskott-Aldrich syndrome, due to receive a stem cell transplant. CDR3 sequence (DNA): TGCAGTGCCGGCCTACCGAGCTCCTACAATGAGCAGTTCTTC. It is translated as CSAGLPSSYNEQFF.